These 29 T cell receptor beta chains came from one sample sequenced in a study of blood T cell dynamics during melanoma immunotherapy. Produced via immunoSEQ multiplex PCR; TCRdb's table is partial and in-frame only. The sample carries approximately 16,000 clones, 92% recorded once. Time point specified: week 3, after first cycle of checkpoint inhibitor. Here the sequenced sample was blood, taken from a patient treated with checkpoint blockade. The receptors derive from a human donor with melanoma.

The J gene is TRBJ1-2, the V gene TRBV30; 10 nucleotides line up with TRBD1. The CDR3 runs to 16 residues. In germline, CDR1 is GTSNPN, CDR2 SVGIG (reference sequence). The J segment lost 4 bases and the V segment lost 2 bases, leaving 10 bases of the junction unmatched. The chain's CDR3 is CAWSRDRGNIGYGYTF. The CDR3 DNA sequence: TGTGCCTGGAGTAGGGACAGGGGTAATATCGGCTATGGCTACACCTTC.

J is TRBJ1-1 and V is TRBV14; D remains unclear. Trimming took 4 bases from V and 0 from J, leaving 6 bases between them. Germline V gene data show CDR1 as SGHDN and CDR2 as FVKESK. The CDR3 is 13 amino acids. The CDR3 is CASSRQLNTEAFF. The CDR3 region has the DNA TGTGCCAGCAGCCGTCAGCTGAACACTGAAGCTTTCTTT.

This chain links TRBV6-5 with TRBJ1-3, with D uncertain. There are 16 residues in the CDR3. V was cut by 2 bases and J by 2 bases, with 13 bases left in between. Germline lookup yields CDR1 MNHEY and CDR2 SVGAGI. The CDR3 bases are TGTGCCAGCAGTTACAGCCGGGGTATAGCTGGAAACACCATATATTTT. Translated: CASSYSRGIAGNTIYF.

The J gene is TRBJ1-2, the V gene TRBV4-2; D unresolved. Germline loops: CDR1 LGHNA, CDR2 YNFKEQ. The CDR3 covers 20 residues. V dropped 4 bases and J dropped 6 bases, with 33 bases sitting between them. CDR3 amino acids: CASSLRSLPVSQGPANGYTF. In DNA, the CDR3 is TGTGCCAGCAGCCTACGCAGTCTCCCAGTTTCCCAAGGTCCTGCCAATGGCTACACCTTC.

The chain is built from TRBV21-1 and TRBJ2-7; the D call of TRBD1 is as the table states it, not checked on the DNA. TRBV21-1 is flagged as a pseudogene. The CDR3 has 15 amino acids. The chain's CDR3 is CASSKVGRQGEWQYF. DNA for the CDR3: TGTGCCAGCAGCAAAGTAGGGAGACAGGGAGAATGGCAGTACTTC.

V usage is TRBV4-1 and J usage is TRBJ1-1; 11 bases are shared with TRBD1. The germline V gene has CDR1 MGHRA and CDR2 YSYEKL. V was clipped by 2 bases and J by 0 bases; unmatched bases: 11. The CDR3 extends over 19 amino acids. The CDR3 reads CASSQWVPGQGVLNTEAFF. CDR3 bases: TGCGCCAGCAGCCAATGGGTCCCGGGACAGGGGGTATTGAACACTGAAGCTTTCTTT.

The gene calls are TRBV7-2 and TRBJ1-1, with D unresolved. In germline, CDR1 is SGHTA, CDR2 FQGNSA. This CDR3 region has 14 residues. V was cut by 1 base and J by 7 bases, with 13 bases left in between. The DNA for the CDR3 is TGTGCCAGCAGCTTAGTAAGGGATTGGGGTGAAGCTTTCTTT. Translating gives CASSLVRDWGEAFF.

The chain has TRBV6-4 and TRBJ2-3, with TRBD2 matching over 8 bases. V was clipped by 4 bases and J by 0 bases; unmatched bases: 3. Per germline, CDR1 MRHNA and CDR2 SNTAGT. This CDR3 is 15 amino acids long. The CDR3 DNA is TGTGCCAGCAGTGCAACTAGCGGTAGCACAGATACGCAGTATTTT. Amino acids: CASSATSGSTDTQYF.

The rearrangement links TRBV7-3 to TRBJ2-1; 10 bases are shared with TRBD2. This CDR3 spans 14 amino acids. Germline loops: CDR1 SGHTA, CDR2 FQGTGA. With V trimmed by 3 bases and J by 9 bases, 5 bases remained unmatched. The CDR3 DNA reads TGTGCCAGCAGCTTTTCTAGCGGGAGCCCTGAGCAGTTCTTC. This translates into CASSFSSGSPEQFF.

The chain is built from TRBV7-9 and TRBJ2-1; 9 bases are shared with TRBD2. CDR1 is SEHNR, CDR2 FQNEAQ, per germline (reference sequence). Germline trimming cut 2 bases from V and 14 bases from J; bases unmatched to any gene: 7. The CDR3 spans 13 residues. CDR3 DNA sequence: TGTGCCAGCAGCTTAATGACTAGCGGCCCTAAGTTCTTC. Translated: CASSLMTSGPKFF.

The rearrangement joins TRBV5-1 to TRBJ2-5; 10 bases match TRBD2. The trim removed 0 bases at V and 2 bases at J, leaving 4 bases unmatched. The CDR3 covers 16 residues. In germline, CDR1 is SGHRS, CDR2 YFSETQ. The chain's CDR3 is CASSLVGSGGQETQYF. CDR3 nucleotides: TGCGCCAGCAGCTTGGTGGGTAGCGGGGGGCAAGAGACCCAGTACTTC. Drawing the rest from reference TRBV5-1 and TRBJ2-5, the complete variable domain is KAGVTQTPRYLIKTRGQQVTLSCSPISGHRSVSWYQQTPGQGLQFLFEYFSETQRNKGNFPGRFSGRQFSNSRSEMNVSTLELGDSALYLCASSLVGSGGQETQYFGPGTRLLVL.

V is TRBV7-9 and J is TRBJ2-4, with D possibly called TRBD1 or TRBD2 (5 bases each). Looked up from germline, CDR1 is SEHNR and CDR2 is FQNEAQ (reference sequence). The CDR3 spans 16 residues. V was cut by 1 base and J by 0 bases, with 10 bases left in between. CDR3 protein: CASSLGGILAKNIQYF. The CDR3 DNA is TGTGCCAGCAGCTTAGGGGGGATCCTAGCCAAAAACATTCAGTACTTC.

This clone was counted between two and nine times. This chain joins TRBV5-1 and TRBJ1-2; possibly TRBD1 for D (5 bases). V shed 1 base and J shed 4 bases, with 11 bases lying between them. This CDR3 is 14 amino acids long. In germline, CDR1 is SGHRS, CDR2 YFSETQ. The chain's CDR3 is CASSLTPGPYGYTF. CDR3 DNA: TGCGCCAGCAGCTTGACCCCGGGACCCTATGGCTACACCTTC.

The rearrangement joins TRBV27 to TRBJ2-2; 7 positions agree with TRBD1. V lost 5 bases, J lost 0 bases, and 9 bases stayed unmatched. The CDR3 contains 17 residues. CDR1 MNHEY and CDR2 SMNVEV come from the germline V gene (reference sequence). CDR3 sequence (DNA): TGTGCCAGCAGTGGACGTACCGGGACAGCGAACACCGGGGAGCTGTTTTTT. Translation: CASSGRTGTANTGELFF.

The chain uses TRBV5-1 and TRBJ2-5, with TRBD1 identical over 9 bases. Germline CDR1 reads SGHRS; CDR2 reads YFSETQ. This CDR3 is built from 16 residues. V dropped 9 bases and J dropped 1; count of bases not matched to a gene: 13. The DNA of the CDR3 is TGCGCCACCAACGTCAAGGGACAGGGATCCCAAGAGACCCAGTACTTC. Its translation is CATNVKGQGSQETQYF.

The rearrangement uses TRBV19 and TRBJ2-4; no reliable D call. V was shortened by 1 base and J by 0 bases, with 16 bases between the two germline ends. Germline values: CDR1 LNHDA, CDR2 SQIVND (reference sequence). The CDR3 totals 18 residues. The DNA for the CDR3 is TGTGCCAGTAGTATAGGCCCCGGCGTTACGCTAGCCAAAAACATTCAGTACTTC. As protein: CASSIGPGVTLAKNIQYF.

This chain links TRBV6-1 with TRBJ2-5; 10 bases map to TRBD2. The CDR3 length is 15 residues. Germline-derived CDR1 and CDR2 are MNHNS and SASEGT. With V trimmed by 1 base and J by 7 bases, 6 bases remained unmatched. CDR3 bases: TGTGCCAGCAGTGAAGTTAGCGGGAGGATGGGGACCCAGTACTTC. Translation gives CASSEVSGRMGTQYF.

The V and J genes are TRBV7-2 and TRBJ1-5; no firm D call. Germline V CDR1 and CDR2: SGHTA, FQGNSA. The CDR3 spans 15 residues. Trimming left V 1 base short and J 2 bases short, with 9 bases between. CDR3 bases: TGTGCCAGCAGCTTAGTCGCGCTGCGCAATCAGCCCCAGCATTTT. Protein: CASSLVALRNQPQHF.

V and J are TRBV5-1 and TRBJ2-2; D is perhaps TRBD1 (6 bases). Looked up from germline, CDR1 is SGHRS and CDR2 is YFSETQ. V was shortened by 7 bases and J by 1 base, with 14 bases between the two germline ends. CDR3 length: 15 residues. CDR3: CASAYRGQNTGELFF. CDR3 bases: TGCGCCAGCGCCTATCGGGGACAGAACACCGGGGAGCTGTTTTTT.

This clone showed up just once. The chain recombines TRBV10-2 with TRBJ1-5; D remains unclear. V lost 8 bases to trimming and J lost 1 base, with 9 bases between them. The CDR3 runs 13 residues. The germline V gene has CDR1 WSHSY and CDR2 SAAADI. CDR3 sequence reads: CASSPLSNQPQHF. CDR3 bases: TGCGCCAGCTCCCCCCTCAGCAATCAGCCCCAGCATTTT.

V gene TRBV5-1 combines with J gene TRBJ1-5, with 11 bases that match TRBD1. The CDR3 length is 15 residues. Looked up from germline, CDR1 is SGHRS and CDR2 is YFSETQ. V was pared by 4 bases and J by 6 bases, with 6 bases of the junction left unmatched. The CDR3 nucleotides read TGCGCCAGCAGCCTCGGACAGGGGGCGGGTCAGCCCCAGCATTTT. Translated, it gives CASSLGQGAGQPQHF. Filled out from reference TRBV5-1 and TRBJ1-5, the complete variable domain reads KAGVTQTPRYLIKTRGQQVTLSCSPISGHRSVSWYQQTPGQGLQFLFEYFSETQRNKGNFPGRFSGRQFSNSRSEMNVSTLELGDSALYLCASSLGQGAGQPQHFGDGTRLSIL.

The CDR3 is CASSSIVGTGVEKLFF. The DNA for the CDR3 is TGTGCCAGCAGCTCTATAGTCGGGACAGGGGTCGAAAAACTGTTTTTT. The chain is built from TRBV27 and TRBJ1-4; 10 bases fit TRBD1. Germline V gene lookup returns CDR1 MNHEY and CDR2 SMNVEV (reference sequence). The CDR3 length is 16 residues. J gave up 8 bases and V 6 bases, and 12 bases lay outside the gene matches.

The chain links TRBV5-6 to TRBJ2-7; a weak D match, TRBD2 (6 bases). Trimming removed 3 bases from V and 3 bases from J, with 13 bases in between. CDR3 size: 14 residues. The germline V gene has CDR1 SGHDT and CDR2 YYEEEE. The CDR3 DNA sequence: TGTGCCAGCAGCTGGAGGGACGGGCTCTACGAGCAGTACTTC. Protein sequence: CASSWRDGLYEQYF. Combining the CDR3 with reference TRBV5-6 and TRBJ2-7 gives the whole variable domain DAGVTQSPTHLIKTRGQQVTLRCSPKSGHDTVSWYQQALGQGPQFIFQYYEEEERQRGNFPDRFSGHQFPNYSSELNVNALLLGDSALYLCASSWRDGLYEQYFGPGTRLTVT.

CDR3 sequence: CASRPTGWIAEAFF. As DNA, the CDR3 is TGTGCCAGCAGGCCGACAGGTTGGATCGCTGAAGCTTTCTTT. V gene TRBV28 combines with J gene TRBJ1-1, with D possibly being TRBD1 (6 bases). V lost 6 bases, J lost 6 bases, and 17 bases lay in between. Germline V gene sequence: CDR1 MDHEN, CDR2 SYDVKM. The CDR3 spans 14 residues.

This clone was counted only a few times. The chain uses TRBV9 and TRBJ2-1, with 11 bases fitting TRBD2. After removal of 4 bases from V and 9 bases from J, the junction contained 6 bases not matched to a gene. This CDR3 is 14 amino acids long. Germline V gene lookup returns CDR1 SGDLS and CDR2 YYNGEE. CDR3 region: CASSLTSGKGEQFF. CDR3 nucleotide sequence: TGTGCCAGCAGCTTGACTAGCGGGAAGGGTGAGCAGTTCTTC.

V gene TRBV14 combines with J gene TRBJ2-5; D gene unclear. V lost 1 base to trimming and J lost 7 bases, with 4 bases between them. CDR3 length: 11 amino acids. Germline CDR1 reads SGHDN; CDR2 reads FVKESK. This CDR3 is CASSQGWTQYF. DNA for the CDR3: TGTGCCAGCAGCCAAGGGTGGACCCAGTACTTC.

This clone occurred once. This CDR3 is CSAAQGPRGNTIYF. In DNA form, the CDR3 reads TGCAGCGCAGCTCAGGGTCCTCGGGGAAACACCATATATTTT. This chain connects TRBV29-1 to TRBJ1-3; a possible D gene is TRBD1 (5 bases). Trimming left V 7 bases short and J 4 bases short, with 17 bases between. The CDR3 is 14 amino acids. Per germline, CDR1 SQVTM and CDR2 ANQGSEA. Variable domain in full (rest from reference TRBV29-1 and TRBJ1-3): SAVISQKPSRDICQRGTSLTIQCQVDSQVTMMFWYRQQPGQSLTLIATANQGSEATYESGFVIDKFPISRPNLTFSTLTVSNMSPEDSSIYLCSAAQGPRGNTIYFGEGSWLTVV.

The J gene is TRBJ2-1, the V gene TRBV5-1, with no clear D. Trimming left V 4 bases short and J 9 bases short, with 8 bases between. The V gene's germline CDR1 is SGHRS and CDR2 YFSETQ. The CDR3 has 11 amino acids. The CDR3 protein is CASSTRSEQFF. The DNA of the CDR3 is TGCGCCAGCAGCACTCGGAGTGAGCAGTTCTTC.

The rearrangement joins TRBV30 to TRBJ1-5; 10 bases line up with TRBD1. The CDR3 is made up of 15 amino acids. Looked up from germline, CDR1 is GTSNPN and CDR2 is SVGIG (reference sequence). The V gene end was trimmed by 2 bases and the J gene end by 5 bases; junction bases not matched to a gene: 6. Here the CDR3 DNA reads TGTGCCTGGAGTAAGACAGGGGGCCCTTATCAGCCCCAGCATTTT. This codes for CAWSKTGGPYQPQHF.